The rows below give T cell receptor beta chains drawn from one sample of a study of cytomegalovirus exposure and HLA in healthy donors. The table came from immunoSEQ multiplex PCR; TCRdb's copy has only in-frame clones and leaves some out. Here the sample spans some 150,000 clones, less than 85% being singletons. The sample taken for sequencing was PBMCs. The origin of the receptors is a man aged 60-69 years in good health and CMV-seronegative. The CDR3 runs from the conserved cysteine through the conserved F or W.

V	J	CDR3
TRBV12-5	TRBJ2-2	CASGLEAGLGGELFF
TRBV7-9	TRBJ1-5	CASSRGLVSNQPQHF
TRBV7-2	TRBJ2-3	CASSLARADTQYF
TRBV4-3	TRBJ1-2	CASSPTGTENYGYTF
TRBV21-1	TRBJ2-7	CASSGPHHEQYF
TRBV5-6	TRBJ2-7	CASSLEFRRRSYEQYF
TRBV19	TRBJ1-5	CASTSADQPQHF
TRBV19	TRBJ2-2	CASSIRTSSPELFF
TRBV5-1	TRBJ2-2	CASSLGGQGYTGELFF
TRBV2	TRBJ1-6	CASATAGGDSPLHF
TRBV7-9	TRBJ2-3	CASSLDGADTDTQYF
TRBV28	TRBJ2-7	CASSLGGARGYEQYF
TRBV6-5	TRBJ1-1	CASTGGSNAEAFF
TRBV19	TRBJ1-3	CASTDRGMGNTIYF
TRBV5-1	TRBJ2-3	CATQVGGARSDTQYF
TRBV20-1	TRBJ1-4	CSAGRTGNLFF
TRBV13	TRBJ2-5	CASSSSVTSGGRQTQYF
TRBV30	TRBJ2-1	CAWSELAGAYNEQFF
TRBV11-2	TRBJ1-4	CASSSGWTGINEKLFF
TRBV15	TRBJ2-6	CATSSDRGGEGANVLTF
TRBV6-6	TRBJ1-2	CASRDGQGGGYTF
TRBV7-9	TRBJ2-7	CASSLGDHEQYF
TRBV30	TRBJ2-7	CAWRELSGTGIHEQYF
TRBV11-2	TRBJ2-3	CASSFGGIYF
TRBV6-5	TRBJ2-3	CASSRGTGDVDTQYF
TRBV2	TRBJ1-3	CASRDRAGNTIYF
TRBV11-2	TRBJ2-7	CASSPGQVTYEQYF
TRBV30	TRBJ2-3	CAWQGQNTDTQYF
TRBV28	TRBJ2-7	CASHDGSSGRAREQYF
TRBV5-1	TRBJ2-7	CASSLGQQLYEQYF
TRBV14	TRBJ2-1	CASSRFGTTYNEQFF
TRBV7-9	TRBJ2-3	CASSLEGTRGDTQYF
TRBV5-1	TRBJ2-1	CASSAGTAGNEQFF
TRBV25-1	TRBJ1-4	CASSEYRHEGKLFF
TRBV27	TRBJ1-5	CASSSTGTHSNQPQHF
TRBV5-1	TRBJ1-4	CASSAVNMGLNEKLFF
TRBV2	TRBJ2-7	CASSGGGHEQYF
TRBV30	TRBJ2-2	CAWSGGTGATGELFF
TRBV28	TRBJ2-7	CASSLLAGAYEQYF
TRBV7-2	TRBJ1-4	CASSFQTGSEKLFF
TRBV5-1	TRBJ2-7	CASSLEQASYEQYF
TRBV6-6	TRBJ2-2	CASSKGQNTGELFF
TRBV14	TRBJ2-1	CASSHGQGSSYNEQFF
TRBV19	TRBJ2-3	CASSIGQGVADTQYF
TRBV10-2	TRBJ2-3	CASSRDREADTQYF
TRBV30	TRBJ2-7	CAWAGTGIHEQYF
TRBV6-6	TRBJ2-7	CASRHRGAGEQYF
TRBV30	TRBJ2-2	CAWIPRPGVNTGELFF
TRBV5-6	TRBJ2-1	CASSSGLAGGPGNEQFF
TRBV15	TRBJ2-7	CATSRDYGQGSGEQYF
TRBV23-1	TRBJ2-7	CASCWDSRGSYEQYF
TRBV5-1	TRBJ1-6	CASSLGGGGSGSPLHF
TRBV2	TRBJ1-1	CASDSDGQGTWNTEAFF
TRBV9	TRBJ2-2	CASSVPGLAQGELFF
TRBV14	TRBJ1-4	CASSPRPEAREKLFF